The 9 T cell receptor beta chains below were found in one sample sequenced in a study of preoperative IRX-2 immunotherapy in early breast cancer (dated by TCRdb to the late 2010s). The sample's treatment or condition label, decoded: preoperative locoregional IRX-2 cytokine immunotherapy. The receptor library was made with the immunoSEQ multiplex PCR assay. Not all clones reach the TCRdb copy of this immuneACCESS table, which keeps in-frame sequences only. Checked studies attribute under half of the gap to unresolved V genes and leave the rest unexplained. The sample yields tens of thousands of clones; 80% to 90% were counted once. Approximately 1.5% of the sample is in the top ten clones. Sample: lymph node tissue, taken after IRX-2 immunotherapy. The receptor source for this set is a human donor with breast cancer.

This clone was found once. This sequence joins TRBV18 and TRBJ1-1, with a possible D match to TRBD1 (5 bases). The CDR3 has 16 residues. CDR1 is KGHSH, CDR2 LQKENI, per germline. V was trimmed by 0 bases and J by 0 bases, leaving 11 bases between them. The DNA for the CDR3 is TGTGCCAGCTCACCACCAAAGGGGCGATTGAACACTGAAGCTTTCTTT. It translates to CASSPPKGRLNTEAFF.

The chain employs TRBV5-1 and TRBJ1-5; a weak D match, TRBD1 (6 bases). This CDR3 spans 14 amino acids. In germline, CDR1 is SGHRS, CDR2 YFSETQ. The V gene lost 0 bases and the J gene lost 2 bases, with 6 bases spanning the gap. The CDR3 spells CASSLAGGNQPQHF. CDR3 sequence (DNA): TGCGCCAGCAGCTTGGCAGGGGGCAATCAGCCCCAGCATTTT.

The table lists this clone with a few counts. V gene TRBV6-8 combines with J gene TRBJ1-1, with D uncertain. V lost 0 bases and J lost 3, with 11 bases in between. CDR3 size: 15 residues. CDR1 is MNHGY and CDR2 is SAAAGT in the germline V gene. The CDR3 spells CASSYSILSDTEAFF. In DNA form, the CDR3 reads TGTGCCAGCAGTTACTCGATATTAAGTGACACTGAAGCTTTCTTT.

The genes are TRBV30 and TRBJ1-1; the D is unclear. Trimming pared 2 bases from V and 5 bases from J, leaving 12 bases between. The CDR3 loop spans 13 amino acids. CDR1 is GTSNPN, CDR2 SVGIG, per germline (reference sequence). This CDR3 is CAWSRAHRTEAFF. The CDR3 nucleotides are TGTGCCTGGAGTCGGGCCCATCGGACTGAAGCTTTCTTT. The whole variable domain, filled in from reference TRBV30 and TRBJ1-1, reads SQTIHQWPATLVQPVGSPLSLECTVEGTSNPNLYWYRQAAGRGLQLLFYSVGIGQISSEVPQNLSASRPQDRQFILSSKKLLLSDSGFYLCAWSRAHRTEAFFGQGTRLTVV.

The V and J genes are TRBV15 and TRBJ1-5; 8 positions agree with TRBD1. The J segment lost 8 bases and the V segment lost 0 bases, leaving 6 bases of the junction unmatched. CDR3 length: 15 amino acids. The germline V gene encodes CDR1 LNHNV and CDR2 YYDKDF (reference sequence). CDR3 nucleotides: TGTGCCACCAGCAGAGACGGACAGGGTCGAGAGCCCCAGCATTTT. Translation: CATSRDGQGREPQHF.

The chain couples TRBV18 to TRBJ1-1; maybe TRBD1 (6 bases). Germline CDR1 KGHSH, CDR2 LQKENI. The V end lost 4 bases, the J end lost 4 bases, and 13 bases lay between the germline ends. CDR3 length equals 14 residues. In DNA, the CDR3 is TGTGCCAGCTCACTGCAGGGGTCGGGCACTGAAGCTTTCTTT. Protein: CASSLQGSGTEAFF.

The rearrangement uses TRBV18 and TRBJ1-4, with D perhaps matching TRBD1 (5 bases). This CDR3 is 17 amino acids long. Germline CDR1 KGHSH, CDR2 LQKENI. Trimming took off 0 bases at V and 7 bases at J, with 18 bases between the two ends. In DNA form, the CDR3 reads TGTGCCAGCTCACCACCGGACGCTGGGGGGGAAATTGAAAAACTGTTTTTT. Protein: CASSPPDAGGEIEKLFF.

The V gene is TRBV28, the J gene TRBJ2-5; D perhaps matches TRBD1 (6 bases). This CDR3 is 15 amino acids long. Trimming took 5 bases from V and 1 from J, leaving 14 bases between them. Germline V CDR1 and CDR2: MDHEN, SYDVKM. As DNA, the CDR3 is TGTGCCAGCAGTCTCGCCGGGACATCCCAAGAGACCCAGTACTTC. Amino acids: CASSLAGTSQETQYF.

This sequence joins TRBV14 and TRBJ2-2; D call uncertain. Germline-derived CDR1 and CDR2 are SGHDN and FVKESK. Trimming stripped 2 bases from V and 7 bases from J, with 17 bases between. CDR3 length: 16 residues. The CDR3 nucleotides are TGTGCCAGCAGCCAACACAGACCAGTTGTAGGCGGGGAGCTGTTTTTT. Amino acid sequence: CASSQHRPVVGGELFF.